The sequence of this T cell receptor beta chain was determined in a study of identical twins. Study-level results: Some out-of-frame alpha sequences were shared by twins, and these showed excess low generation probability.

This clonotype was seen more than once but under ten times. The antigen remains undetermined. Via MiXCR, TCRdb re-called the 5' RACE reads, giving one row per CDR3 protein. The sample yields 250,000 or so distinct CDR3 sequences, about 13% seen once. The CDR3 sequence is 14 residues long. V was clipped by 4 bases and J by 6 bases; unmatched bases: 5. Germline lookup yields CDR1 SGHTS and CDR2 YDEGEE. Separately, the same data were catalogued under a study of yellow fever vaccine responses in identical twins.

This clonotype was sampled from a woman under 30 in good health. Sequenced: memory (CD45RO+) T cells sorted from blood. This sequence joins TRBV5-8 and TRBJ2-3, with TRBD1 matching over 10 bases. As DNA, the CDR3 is TGTGCCAGCAGCCCGGGACAGGGGATCGATACGCAGTATTTT. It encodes CASSPGQGIDTQYF.